This T cell receptor (beta chain) was sequenced for a study of T-cell reconstitution after alpha-beta-depleted transplantation in children. Study-wide findings and caveats: Reportedly, only several hundred clones from non-depleted graft cells drove alpha-beta T-cell counts at about two months. Some patients showed high day-60 TCRbeta diversity, which derived from surviving recipient T cells and thymic progenitors. Most T-cell counts and diversity one year after the transplant came from T cells that were newly produced.

This sample's TCRbeta library carried unique molecular identifier barcodes. TCRdb analysed the PCR reads with MiXCR anew, one entry per CDR3 protein. In the table there are about 980,000 distinct CDR3 sequences, about 29% of which are singletons. The CDR3 has 18 amino acids. Germline V gives CDR1 SGHAT, CDR2 FQDESV (reference sequence). J lost 4 bases, V lost 4 bases, and 11 bases had no gene match. This clonotype turned up a few times. As yet, its antigen is unknown. The J gene is TRBJ2-6, the V gene TRBV11-1; TRBD1 matches at 9 bases. The sequence derives from a boy under three years old who had a stem cell transplant for SCID, so the T cells may come from the graft donor. The sample consisted of PBMCs, mostly from graft donor cells, taken 360 days after TCRalphabeta/CD19-depleted stem cell transplant. The CDR3 here is CASSYARTGVTGANVLTF. The CDR3 DNA follows: TGTGCCAGCAGCTATGCTAGGACAGGGGTGACCGGGGCCAACGTCCTGACTTTC.